The next 16 T cell receptor beta chains were all read from a single sample in a study of regulatory T cells in long-lasting Graves disease. Arm-PCR with iRepertoire HTBI primers amplified the CDR3 regions for these TCR beta libraries. MiXCR, run by TCRdb on the multiplex PCR reads, gives a single entry per CDR3 protein. The sample has some 370,000 distinct CDR3 sequences, 10% to 15% seen once; the top ten hold about 19%. Noted time point: newly diagnosed GD, antithyroid drugs for less than 3 months. PBMC RNA was the source of the TCR library. This sample also appeared in a second study, on T cells in Graves' hyperthyroidism and ophthalmopathy.

The sample consisted of peripheral blood mononuclear cells (PBMCs), taken at new diagnosis, from a patient treated with antithyroid drugs. The receptor set was obtained from a woman aged 18-29 years with Graves disease.

This clonotype was seen repeatedly, ten times or more. This chain uses TRBV4-3 with TRBJ2-7; D is undetermined. V lost 0 bases to trimming and J lost 3 bases, with 12 bases between them. Germline V lookup: CDR1 LGHNA, CDR2 YSLEER. The length of the CDR3 is 15 residues. CDR3 amino acids: CASSQEVVGFYEQYF. The DNA for the CDR3 is TGCGCCAGCAGCCAAGAGGTTGTGGGGTTCTACGAGCAGTACTTC.

This clonotype occurred once. A much larger clone differs from this one at a single base, so this may be a read error. This chain joins TRBV6-2 or TRBV6-3 and TRBJ1-6; 9 bases agree with TRBD1. From germline, CDR1 is MNHEY and CDR2 SVGEGT. This CDR3 has 17 residues. The J segment lost 9 bases and the V segment lost 8 bases, leaving 17 bases of the junction unmatched. CDR3 in amino acids: CASGPRDREPRGSPLHF. Here the CDR3 DNA reads TGTGCCAGCGGTCCTCGGGACAGGGAGCCTAGGGGTTCACCCCTCCACTTT.

Many counts were recorded for this clonotype. The chain employs TRBV7-8 and TRBJ1-2; 12 nucleotides match TRBD1. Germline V gives CDR1 SGHVS, CDR2 FQNEAQ. This CDR3 has 21 amino acids. The V gene end was trimmed by 6 bases and the J gene end by 2 bases; junction bases not matched to a gene: 22. The CDR3 bases are TGTGCCAGCAGATTTAAACCCCTCGGGACAGGGGGCGATCTGTCAAACTATGGCTACACCTTC. This encodes CASRFKPLGTGGDLSNYGYTF.

This clonotype occurred many times. The CDR3 nucleotides are TGTGCCAGCAGCCAAGATCCGTACTCGAGTACTAATGAGCAGTTCTTC. It is translated as CASSQDPYSSTNEQFF. The chain is built from TRBV3-1 and TRBJ2-1; D remains unclear. The CDR3 totals 16 residues. The V end was cut by 0 bases, the J end by 7 bases, with 16 bases between. Per germline, CDR1 LGHDT and CDR2 YNNKEL (reference sequence).

This clonotype was found many times. This chain joins TRBV7-9 and TRBJ1-2; D not certain. The germline V gene encodes CDR1 SEHNR and CDR2 FQNEAQ (reference sequence). V was trimmed by 2 bases and J by 6 bases, leaving 7 bases between them. CDR3 length equals 12 residues. The CDR3 here is CASSLMRHGYTF. In nucleotides, the CDR3 is TGTGCCAGCAGCTTAATGCGGCATGGCTACACCTTC.

In this sample, this clonotype turned up a few times. J is TRBJ2-2 and V is TRBV19; 12 nucleotides agree with TRBD2. The CDR3 covers 19 residues. V trimming: 7 bases; J trimming: 4 bases; junction bases outside the gene matches: 16. Germline CDR1 and CDR2: LNHDA and SQIVND (reference sequence). CDR3 loop: CASNRRLAGGLWGTGELFF. The DNA of the CDR3 is TGTGCCAGTAACCGGAGGCTAGCGGGGGGGCTATGGGGCACCGGGGAGCTGTTTTTT.

This clonotype was seen more than once but under ten times. This sequence joins TRBV28 and TRBJ2-4; 8 positions match TRBD1. J lost 2 bases, V lost 3 bases, and 9 bases had no gene match. From germline, CDR1 is MDHEN and CDR2 SYDVKM. The CDR3 is 17 residues long. CDR3: CASSFRRTGQTKNIQYF. CDR3 DNA: TGTGCCAGCAGTTTCAGACGGACAGGGCAAACCAAAAACATTCAGTACTTC.

This clonotype has at least ten counts. This rearrangement joins TRBV29-1 to TRBJ1-4; D gene unclear. Germline V gene sequence: CDR1 SQVTM, CDR2 ANQGSEA. Trimming shortened V by 5 bases and J by 8 bases, and 15 bases separated the two germline ends. The CDR3 length is 13 residues. The CDR3 protein is CSVLRLKGEKLFF. In nucleotides, the CDR3 is TGCAGCGTTCTCCGTCTCAAAGGGGAAAAACTGTTTTTT.

In its sample, this clonotype was seen many times. The chain recombines TRBV9 with TRBJ2-2, with D hard to call. Looked up from germline, CDR1 is SGDLS and CDR2 is YYNGEE. This CDR3 contains 14 residues. Trimming removed 0 bases from V and 1 base from J, with 4 bases in between. The CDR3 bases are TGTGCCAGCAGCGTAGTGAAGAACACCGGGGAGCTGTTTTTT. Translation: CASSVVKNTGELFF. The full variable domain, in which reference TRBV9 and TRBJ2-2 provide the parts outside the CDR3, is DSGVTQTPKHLITATGQRVTLRCSPRSGDLSVYWYQQSLDQGLQFLIQYYNGEERAKGNILERFSAQQFPDLHSELNLSSLELGDSALYFCASSVVKNTGELFFGEGSRLTVL.

Ten or more counts support this clonotype. The V and J genes are TRBV28 and TRBJ2-3, with TRBD2 as a possible D gene (5 bases). The CDR3 consists of 15 residues. The V end lost 8 bases, the J end lost 3 bases, and 18 bases lay between the germline ends. Germline V gives CDR1 MDHEN, CDR2 SYDVKM. For the CDR3, the DNA is TGTGCCAGCCTCGGTCTCGGCGAGGGTACAGATACGCAGTATTTT. Translation: CASLGLGEGTDTQYF.

In its sample, this clonotype was seen many times. CDR3 in amino acids: CASKTGGFYEDGYTF. For the CDR3, the DNA is TGTGCCAGCAAGACAGGGGGTTTTTACGAAGATGGCTACACCTTC. The V and J genes are TRBV6-1 and TRBJ1-2; the match to TRBD1 covers 9 bases. Losses at the gene ends were 7 bases for V and 6 bases for J; bases not matched to a gene: 12. Germline V gene data show CDR1 as MNHNS and CDR2 as SASEGT. This CDR3 has 15 residues.

In its sample, this clonotype was seen many times. The rearrangement uses TRBV20-1 and TRBJ1-5; D is perhaps TRBD1 (5 bases). CDR1 is DFQATT and CDR2 is SNEGSKA in the germline V gene (reference sequence). The CDR3 is 13 residues long. Trimming stripped 3 bases from V and 1 base from J, with 7 bases between. The CDR3 nucleotides are TGCAGTGCTAGGAGGGGAAGCAATCAGCCCCAGCATTTT. Translation gives CSARRGSNQPQHF.

In this sample, this clonotype turned up many times. The chain is built from TRBV20-1 and TRBJ2-1, with D possibly being TRBD2 (6 bases). This CDR3 has 16 amino acids. Germline V gene data show CDR1 as DFQATT and CDR2 as SNEGSKA (reference sequence). V was cut by 6 bases and J by 6 bases, with 24 bases left in between. The CDR3 DNA is TGCAGTGCAGAAGGGACTTCGAACGAACCCTTCAATGAGCAGTTCTTC. Translating gives CSAEGTSNEPFNEQFF.

This clonotype showed up many times. This chain links TRBV9 with TRBJ1-2, with TRBD1 identical over 7 bases. The CDR3 length is 14 residues. J gave up 10 bases and V 1 base, and 10 bases lay outside the gene matches. Germline V gene sequence: CDR1 SGDLS, CDR2 YYNGEE. The CDR3 nucleotides are TGTGCCAGCAGCGTACCCGGGACAGAGGGAGCCTACACCTTC. Translating it yields CASSVPGTEGAYTF. The full variable domain, completed using reference TRBV9 and TRBJ1-2, is DSGVTQTPKHLITATGQRVTLRCSPRSGDLSVYWYQQSLDQGLQFLIQYYNGEERAKGNILERFSAQQFPDLHSELNLSSLELGDSALYFCASSVPGTEGAYTFGSGTRLTVV.

This clonotype has more than one count but fewer than ten. CDR3 protein: CASSQDPLPGPGELFF. The DNA of the CDR3 is TGCGCCAGCAGCCAAGACCCTCTCCCCGGGCCCGGGGAGCTGTTTTTT. The rearrangement uses TRBV4-3 and TRBJ2-2; D remains ambiguous. V lost 0 bases to trimming and J lost 6 bases, with 14 bases between them. CDR1 is LGHNA and CDR2 is YSLEER in the germline V gene. This CDR3 is built from 16 residues.

About this clonotype itself: Since a much larger clone is just one base distant, this may be a read error. The chain joins TRBV15 to TRBJ2-4, with D possibly being TRBD1 (6 bases). The V end lost 6 bases, the J end lost 9 bases, and 24 bases lay between the germline ends. From germline, CDR1 is LNHNV and CDR2 YYDKDF (reference sequence). The CDR3 spans 16 residues. In DNA, the CDR3 is TGTGCCACCAGGACCCTTTCGGGACACCGCCGAAGCATTCAGTACTTC. Translation: CATRTLSGHRRSIQYF.